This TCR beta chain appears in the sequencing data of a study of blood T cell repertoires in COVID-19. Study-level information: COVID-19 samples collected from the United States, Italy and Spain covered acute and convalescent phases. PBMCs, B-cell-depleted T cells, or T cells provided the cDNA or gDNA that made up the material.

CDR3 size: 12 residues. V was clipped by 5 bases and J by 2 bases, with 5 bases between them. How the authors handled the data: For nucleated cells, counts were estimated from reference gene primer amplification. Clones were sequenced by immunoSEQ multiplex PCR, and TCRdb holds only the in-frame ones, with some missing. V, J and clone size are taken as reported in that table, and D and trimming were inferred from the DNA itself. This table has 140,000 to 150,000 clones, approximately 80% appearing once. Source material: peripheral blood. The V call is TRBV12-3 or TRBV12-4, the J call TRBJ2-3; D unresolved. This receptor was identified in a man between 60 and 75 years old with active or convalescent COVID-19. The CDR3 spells CASSTSTDTQYF. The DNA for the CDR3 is TGTGCCAGCAGTACTTCCACAGATACGCAGTATTTT.